This T cell receptor beta chain was identified during a study of neurological immune-mediated disorders. Study information: There were 34 multiple sclerosis patients; about 30 were relapsing-remitting and 3 were secondary progressive. The study's findings and limits: HTLV-1-associated myelopathy had the most TCR clonal expansion, while multiple sclerosis had the least, a level that fell below healthy controls.

The CDR3 has 13 residues. Looked up from germline, CDR1 is LGHNA and CDR2 is YSLEER. V was shortened by 0 bases and J by 8 bases, with 10 bases between the two germline ends. Sequencing runs each yielded over 170 million TCR-beta sequences from 15-18 subjects. TCRdb fed the 5' RACE reads into MiXCR, producing one record per CDR3 protein. There are approximately 20,000 distinct CDR3 sequences in the sample; roughly 2.5% occur only once, and about 5.5% lies in the top ten. In its sample, this clonotype was seen many times. Its specificity is unknown. The sequence came from a woman younger than 35 with multiple sclerosis. Sequencing used PBMCs. The V call is TRBV4-3, the J call TRBJ1-2; the D is unclear. The CDR3 sequence is CASSQDSEYGYTF. The CDR3 DNA follows: TGCGCCAGCAGCCAAGATTCCGAATACGGCTACACCTTC.